The source of this TCR beta chain is a study of control samples from healthy donors and cancer patients. Sequencing was performed with immunoSEQ multiplex PCR; in TCRdb, only in-frame clones are kept and a portion is missing. Of around 200,000 clones listed, just under 95% are singletons. The CDR3 is 14 amino acids. The source material was blood. This sequence joins TRBV21-1 and TRBJ1-1. TRBV21-1 is termed a pseudogene. This sequence originates from a man aged 18 to 35 in good health. The DNA for the CDR3 is TGTGCCAGCAGCAGTGGACACCAACATAGCGGAGCTTTCTTT. It is translated as CASSSGHQHSGAFF.